This T cell receptor (beta chain) was sequenced for a study of CD8 T cells in Susac syndrome. Reverse transcription of roughly 0.5 to 1 ug RNA was carried out with random hexamers. TCRdb used MiXCR to reprocess the immunoSEQ multiplex PCR reads, holding one entry per CDR3 protein. This table has around 150,000 distinct CDR3 sequences, nearly 95% appearing once. The sequenced sample was CD8+ T cells from PBMCs. This TCR was sampled from a human donor in good health.

Here the CDR3 DNA reads TGTGCCAGCAGTTCGGAGGCGTGGGGTCCGGAGCAGTACTTC. This codes for CASSSEAWGPEQYF. The V call is TRBV28, the J call TRBJ2-7; perhaps TRBD2 as D (5 bases). With 4 bases removed from V and 7 bases from J, the gap between germline ends came to 17 bases. This CDR3 is 14 amino acids long. Germline assignment: CDR1 MDHEN and CDR2 SYDVKM.